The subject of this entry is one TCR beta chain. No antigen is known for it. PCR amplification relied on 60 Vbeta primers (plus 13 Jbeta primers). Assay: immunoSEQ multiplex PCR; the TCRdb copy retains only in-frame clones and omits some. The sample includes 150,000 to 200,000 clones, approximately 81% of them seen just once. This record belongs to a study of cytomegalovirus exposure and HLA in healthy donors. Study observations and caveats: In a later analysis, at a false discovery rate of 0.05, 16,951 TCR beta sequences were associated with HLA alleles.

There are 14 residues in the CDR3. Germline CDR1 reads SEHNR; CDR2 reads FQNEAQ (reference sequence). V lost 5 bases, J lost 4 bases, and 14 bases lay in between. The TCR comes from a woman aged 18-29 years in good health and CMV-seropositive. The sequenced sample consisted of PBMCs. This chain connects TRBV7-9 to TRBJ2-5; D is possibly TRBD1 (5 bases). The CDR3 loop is CASSPVRGGETQYF. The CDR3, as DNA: TGTGCCAGCAGCCCCGTAAGGGGTGGAGAGACCCAGTACTTC.